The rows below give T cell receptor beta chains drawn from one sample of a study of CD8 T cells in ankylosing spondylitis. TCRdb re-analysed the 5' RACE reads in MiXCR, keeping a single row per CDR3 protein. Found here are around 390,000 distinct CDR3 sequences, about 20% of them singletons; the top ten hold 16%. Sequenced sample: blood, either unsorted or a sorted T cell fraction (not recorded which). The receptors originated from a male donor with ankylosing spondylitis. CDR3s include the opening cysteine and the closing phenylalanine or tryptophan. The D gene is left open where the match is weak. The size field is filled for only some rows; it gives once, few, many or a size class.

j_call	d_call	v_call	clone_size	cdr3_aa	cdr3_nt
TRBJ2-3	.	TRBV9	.	CASSYLQGEDTQYF	TGTGCCAGCAGCTATCTACAGGGTGAAGATACGCAGTATTTT
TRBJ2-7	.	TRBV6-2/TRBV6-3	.	CASSYRQYHYEQYF	TGTGCCAGCAGTTACAGGCAGTACCACTACGAGCAGTACTTC
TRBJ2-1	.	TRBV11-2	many	CASSASSRNEQFF	TGTGCCAGCAGCGCTTCTAGTCGGAATGAGCAGTTCTTC
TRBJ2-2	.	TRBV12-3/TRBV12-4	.	CASSFWPTRELFF	TGTGCCAGCAGTTTCTGGCCCACCAGGGAGCTGTTTTTT
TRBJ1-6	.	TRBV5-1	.	CASSLMPGLDNSPLHF	TGCGCCAGCAGCTTGATGCCAGGGTTAGACAATTCACCCCTCCACTTT
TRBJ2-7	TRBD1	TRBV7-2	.	CASRRDSTSYEQYF	TGTGCCAGCAGACGGGACAGCACATCCTACGAGCAGTACTTC
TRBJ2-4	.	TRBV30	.	CAWSKNRAPWVQYF	TGTGCCTGGTCAAAAAACCGGGCCCCCTGGGTTCAGTACTTC
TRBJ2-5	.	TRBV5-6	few	CASSIDRYQETQYF	TGTGCCAGCAGCATTGACAGGTACCAAGAGACCCAGTACTTC
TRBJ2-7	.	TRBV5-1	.	CASSSLGSSSYEQYF	TGCGCCAGCAGCTCGCTCGGTAGTAGCTCCTACGAGCAGTACTTC
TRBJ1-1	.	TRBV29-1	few	CSVERQTNTEAFF	TGCAGCGTTGAGAGACAGACGAACACTGAAGCTTTCTTT
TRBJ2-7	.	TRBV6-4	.	CASSTNRRDRYEQYF	TGTGCCAGCAGTACAAACAGGAGAGATCGGTACGAGCAGTACTTC
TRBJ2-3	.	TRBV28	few	CASSIRQMLSDTQYF	TGTGCCAGCAGTATACGACAAATGTTGTCAGATACGCAGTATTTT
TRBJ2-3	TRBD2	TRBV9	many	CASSVTSGSTDTQYF	TGTGCCAGCAGCGTAACTAGCGGGAGCACAGATACGCAGTATTTT
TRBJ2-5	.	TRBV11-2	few	CASSLPLQETQYF	TGTGCCAGCAGCTTACCACTACAAGAGACCCAGTACTTC
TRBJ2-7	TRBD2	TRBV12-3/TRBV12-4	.	CASTPGLAVYEQYF	TGTGCCAGCACCCCGGGACTAGCGGTGTACGAGCAGTACTTC
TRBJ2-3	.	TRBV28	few	CASSFPGEQYF	TGTGCCAGCAGTTTCCCCGGGGAGCAGTATTTT
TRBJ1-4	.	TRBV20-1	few	CSALQGDGGEKLFF	TGCAGTGCCCTACAGGGAGACGGGGGGGAAAAACTGTTTTTT
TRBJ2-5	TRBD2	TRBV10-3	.	CAISAQLAGETQYF	TGTGCCATCAGTGCCCAACTAGCGGGGGAGACCCAGTACTTC
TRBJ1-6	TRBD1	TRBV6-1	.	CASSDPTGDNSPLHF	TGTGCCAGCAGTGACCCCACAGGGGATAATTCACCCCTCCACTTT
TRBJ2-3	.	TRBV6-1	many	CASTFTDTQYF	TGTGCCAGCACCTTCACAGATACGCAGTATTTT
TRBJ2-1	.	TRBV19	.	CASSPSGGTFDNEQFF	TGTGCCAGTAGTCCCTCCGGGGGTACGTTTGACAATGAGCAGTTCTTC
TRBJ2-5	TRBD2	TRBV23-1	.	CASSRSWSGRTKTQYF	TGCGCCAGCAGTCGGTCCTGGAGCGGGAGGACAAAGACCCAGTACTTC
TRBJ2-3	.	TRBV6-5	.	CASSSRGFGDTQYF	TGTGCCAGCAGTTCGAGGGGGTTCGGTGATACGCAGTATTTT
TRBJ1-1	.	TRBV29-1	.	CSVDVPVNTEAFF	TGCAGCGTTGACGTCCCGGTGAACACTGAAGCTTTCTTT
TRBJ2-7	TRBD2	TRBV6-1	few	CASRQAAAGETYEQYF	TGTGCCAGCAGGCAGGCGGCAGCGGGAGAGACCTACGAGCAGTACTTC
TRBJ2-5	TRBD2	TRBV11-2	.	CASSPRVGGGYQETQYF	TGTGCCAGCAGCCCCAGGGTGGGCGGGGGATACCAAGAGACCCAGTACTTC
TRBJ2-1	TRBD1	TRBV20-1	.	CSAYRDRIPQFF	TGCAGTGCGTACCGGGACAGAATTCCTCAGTTCTTC
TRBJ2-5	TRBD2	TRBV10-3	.	CAISDPGKFIAGVSQETQYF	TGTGCCATCAGTGACCCTGGGAAATTTATAGCGGGAGTTTCCCAAGAGACCCAGTACTTC
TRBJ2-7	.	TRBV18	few	CASSPRQNPYEQYF	TGTGCCAGCTCGCCGCGACAGAACCCCTACGAGCAGTACTTC
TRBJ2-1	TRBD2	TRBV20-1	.	CSATSGTSWKDEQFF	TGCAGTGCTACCTCCGGGACTAGTTGGAAGGATGAGCAGTTCTTC
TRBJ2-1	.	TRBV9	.	CASSVDAPSSYNEQFF	TGTGCCAGCAGCGTAGACGCCCCTAGCTCCTACAATGAGCAGTTCTTC
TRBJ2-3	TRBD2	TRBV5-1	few	CASRTTSVADTQYF	TGCGCCAGCAGGACGACTAGCGTCGCAGATACGCAGTATTTT
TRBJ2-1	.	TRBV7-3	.	CASSSTSNEQFF	TGTGCCAGCAGCTCGACTAGCAATGAGCAGTTCTTC
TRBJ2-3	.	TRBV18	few	CASSPLDTDTQYF	TGTGCCAGCTCACCACTGGACACAGATACGCAGTATTTT
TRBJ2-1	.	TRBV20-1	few	CSASKRDEQFF	TGCAGTGCATCGAAGCGGGATGAGCAGTTCTTC
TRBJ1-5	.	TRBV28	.	CASRRSGGHQPQHF	TGTGCCAGCAGAAGATCCGGGGGGCATCAGCCCCAGCATTTT
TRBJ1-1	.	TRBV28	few	CASSLPEVSAFF	TGTGCCAGCAGTTTACCAGAGGTGTCAGCTTTCTTT
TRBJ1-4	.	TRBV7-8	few	CASSLIPGQKKLFF	TGTGCCAGCAGTCTTATTCCGGGACAAAAAAAACTGTTTTTT
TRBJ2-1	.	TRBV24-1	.	CATSYDPFKWFF	TGTGCCACCTCGTATGACCCCTTTAAATGGTTCTTC
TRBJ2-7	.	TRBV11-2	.	CASSLRIVGREQYF	TGTGCCAGCAGCTTAAGAATAGTTGGCAGGGAGCAGTACTTC
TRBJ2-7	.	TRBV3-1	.	CASSNRGPYEQYF	TGTGCCAGCAGCAACCGGGGGCCCTACGAGCAGTACTTC
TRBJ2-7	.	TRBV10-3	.	CATHGGHEQYF	TGTGCCACTCACGGGGGCCACGAGCAGTACTTC